The 11 T cell receptor beta chains listed next were all sequenced from one sample in a study of OX40 agonist ivuxolimab in advanced cancers. Assay: immunoSEQ multiplex PCR; the TCRdb copy retains only in-frame clones and omits some. Of 50,000 or so clones listed, 70% to 80% are singletons. The material sequenced was CD4+ or CD8+ T cells sorted from blood, taken in a trial of the OX40 agonist ivuxolimab. These receptors all stem from an adult with an advanced solid tumor such as melanoma, head and neck, liver or kidney cancer.

The table lists this clone with a count of one. The gene calls are TRBV2 and TRBJ2-3; 8 nucleotides align to TRBD1. Germline values: CDR1 SNHLY, CDR2 FYNNEI. The ends lost 7 bases at V and 0 bases at J; junction bases unmatched: 6. CDR3 length: 15 residues. CDR3 residues: CASNRDRPSTDTQYF. As DNA, the CDR3 is TGTGCCAGCAACAGGGACAGGCCTAGCACAGATACGCAGTATTTT.

The rearrangement links TRBV2 to TRBJ2-5; D is possibly TRBD1 (5 bases). The CDR3 extends over 12 amino acids. The V end lost 9 bases, the J end lost 4 bases, and 12 bases lay between the germline ends. Germline V gives CDR1 SNHLY, CDR2 FYNNEI. CDR3 sequence: CASQGLAETQYF. Written as DNA, the CDR3 is TGTGCCAGTCAGGGTTTGGCAGAGACCCAGTACTTC.

V gene TRBV7-3 combines with J gene TRBJ1-2, with no clear D. The germline gives CDR1 SGHTA, CDR2 FQGTGA. The CDR3 totals 13 residues. The V end was cut by 5 bases, the J end by 4 bases, with 11 bases between. The CDR3 protein is CASSRRQSYGYTF. For the CDR3, the DNA is TGTGCCAGCAGCCGCCGGCAGTCCTATGGCTACACCTTC.

The rearrangement uses TRBV5-1 and TRBJ2-7, with TRBD2 as a possible D gene (5 bases). The germline V gene has CDR1 SGHRS and CDR2 YFSETQ. CDR3 length: 12 amino acids. V lost 5 bases and J lost 7, with 13 bases in between. Here the CDR3 DNA reads TGCGCCAGCAGAGCACCCTCGGGGGAGCAGTACTTC. It specifies CASRAPSGEQYF.

The chain carries TRBV12-5 and TRBJ1-5, with D possibly TRBD1 on 6 matching bases. Trimming cost V 7 bases and J 7 bases, with 14 bases left between them. The CDR3 spans 13 residues. CDR1 is LGHNT, CDR2 FRNRAP, per germline. The DNA for the CDR3 is TGTGCTAGTGCCCGGGGGGGCGGCCAGCCCCAGCATTTT. Translating it yields CASARGGGQPQHF. The full variable domain, completed using reference TRBV12-5 and TRBJ1-5, is DARVTQTPRHKVTEMGQEVTMRCQPILGHNTVFWYRQTMMQGLELLAYFRNRAPLDDSGMPKDRFSAEMPDATLATLKIQPSEPRDSAVYFCASARGGGQPQHFGDGTRLSIL.

This chain uses TRBV18 with TRBJ2-2, with 7 bases fitting TRBD1. V gave up 6 bases and J gave up 4 bases; unmatched junction bases: 2. Germline V gives CDR1 KGHSH, CDR2 LQKENI. The CDR3 spans 13 residues. Here the CDR3 reads CASSRTGTGELFF. CDR3 nucleotides: TGTGCCAGCTCGCGGACAGGCACCGGGGAGCTGTTTTTT.

The rearrangement uses TRBV6-6 and TRBJ1-5, with D perhaps TRBD1 (5 bases). V was clipped by 4 bases and J by 6 bases, with 16 bases between them. Germline CDR1 is MNHNY and CDR2 is SVGAGI (reference sequence). The length of the CDR3 is 15 residues. The DNA for the CDR3 is TGTGCCAGCAGTTCGGGCAGGGCGGTCACTCAGCCCCAGCATTTT. It codes for CASSSGRAVTQPQHF.

This sequence joins TRBV27 and TRBJ2-1, with TRBD1 identical over 9 bases. The CDR3 runs to 15 residues. Germline trimming cut 6 bases from V and 2 bases from J; bases unmatched to any gene: 5. The germline V gene encodes CDR1 MNHEY and CDR2 SMNVEV (reference sequence). The CDR3 loop reads CASSPRQGAYNEQFF. In DNA, the CDR3 is TGTGCCAGCAGCCCACGACAGGGGGCCTACAATGAGCAGTTCTTC.

V and J are TRBV5-1 and TRBJ1-1; D may be TRBD1 (5 bases). The CDR3 spans 15 residues. Trimming pared 2 bases from V and 1 base from J, leaving 12 bases between. CDR1 is SGHRS and CDR2 is YFSETQ in the germline V gene. CDR3 protein: CASSFTWDENTEAFF. DNA of the CDR3: TGCGCCAGCAGCTTCACCTGGGACGAGAACACTGAAGCTTTCTTT. The whole variable domain, filled in from reference TRBV5-1 and TRBJ1-1, reads KAGVTQTPRYLIKTRGQQVTLSCSPISGHRSVSWYQQTPGQGLQFLFEYFSETQRNKGNFPGRFSGRQFSNSRSEMNVSTLELGDSALYLCASSFTWDENTEAFFGQGTRLTVV.

This clone was counted once. The chain's CDR3 is CASNDPTGAMNTEAFF. DNA for the CDR3: TGTGCCAGTAACGATCCTACAGGCGCAATGAACACTGAAGCTTTCTTT. The J gene is TRBJ1-1, the V gene TRBV28; a possible D gene is TRBD1 (5 bases). Trimming took off 9 bases at V and 0 bases at J, with 20 bases between the two ends. There are 16 residues in the CDR3. Germline V CDR1 and CDR2: MDHEN, SYDVKM.

The chain combines TRBV5-6 with TRBJ2-1, with D maybe TRBD2 (5 bases). This CDR3 is 14 amino acids long. Germline lookup yields CDR1 SGHDT and CDR2 YYEEEE. Trimming shortened V by 0 bases and J by 7 bases, and 11 bases separated the two germline ends. The CDR3 sequence is CASSLVHRENEQFF. Here the CDR3 DNA reads TGTGCCAGCAGCTTGGTTCATCGGGAAAATGAGCAGTTCTTC.